Below are 9 T cell receptor beta chains sequenced from a single sample in a study of PD-1 blockade in mismatch repair-deficient tumors. Profiling relied on immunoSEQ multiplex PCR, and the TCRdb table lists in-frame clones only, not all of them. In the table there are roughly 120,000 clones, around nine tenths of which are singletons. Sequencing was performed on peripheral blood, taken almost 74 weeks after starting pembrolizumab. All receptors come from an adult with mismatch repair-deficient cancer.

This clone has only a few counts. This chain uses TRBV28 with TRBJ1-4; D gene uncertain. Trimming took off 5 bases at V and 3 bases at J, with 10 bases between the two ends. The germline V gene encodes CDR1 MDHEN and CDR2 SYDVKM. The CDR3 covers 14 residues. The DNA of the CDR3 is TGTGCCAGCAGTAAAACGGTGCCTAATGAAAAACTGTTTTTT. Translating gives CASSKTVPNEKLFF.

This chain connects TRBV4-3 to TRBJ2-1; D is possibly TRBD2 (5 bases). Germline-derived CDR1 and CDR2 are LGHNA and YSLEER. The CDR3 is 15 residues long. Trimming removed 1 base from V and 5 bases from J, with 12 bases in between. In DNA, the CDR3 is TGCGCCAGCAGCCAAGCGTGGCGGAGGAACAATGAGCAGTTCTTC. This gives the protein CASSQAWRRNNEQFF.

This clone has only one observation. The chain uses TRBV18 and TRBJ2-7; the match to TRBD1 covers 7 bases. CDR1 is KGHSH and CDR2 is LQKENI in the germline V gene. CDR3 length: 14 amino acids. Trimming removed 7 bases from V and 5 bases from J; junction bases left unmatched: 11. As DNA, the CDR3 is TGTGCCAGCTGCCCGGGGACAGCTTCTGACGAGCAGTACTTC. This codes for CASCPGTASDEQYF.

The chain links TRBV29-1 to TRBJ2-2, with D tentatively TRBD1 or TRBD2 (6 bases each). This CDR3 spans 15 amino acids. V lost 1 base to trimming and J lost 1 base, with 10 bases between them. Germline loops: CDR1 SQVTM, CDR2 ANQGSEA. CDR3 nucleotide sequence: TGCAGCGTTGAAGGGAGGGGACAGAACACCGGGGAGCTGTTTTTT. Protein: CSVEGRGQNTGELFF.

The chain has TRBV7-3 and TRBJ2-1; D is uncertain. Deletions cut 5 bases from V and 0 bases from J, with 14 bases between. The CDR3 sequence is 16 residues long. Germline V gene data show CDR1 as SGHTA and CDR2 as FQGTGA. CDR3 bases: TGTGCCAGCAGCCCCGACGTAGCTAGCTCCTACAATGAGCAGTTCTTC. This codes for CASSPDVASSYNEQFF.

This rearrangement joins TRBV4-1 to TRBJ1-1, with a possible D match to TRBD1 (6 bases). CDR3 size: 14 residues. V was trimmed by 3 bases and J by 11 bases, leaving 19 bases between them. The germline V gene has CDR1 MGHRA and CDR2 YSYEKL. CDR3 nucleotide sequence: TGCGCCAGCAGCCAGGAAGGACAGCCCCGAGGGGCTTTCTTT. It codes for CASSQEGQPRGAFF.

CDR3 nucleotide sequence: TGTGCCAGCAGTTTATGGTCCAGCCCAGGCACTGAAGCTTTCTTT. Its translation: CASSLWSSPGTEAFF. J is TRBJ1-1 and V is TRBV28; D gene uncertain. Germline V gene data show CDR1 as MDHEN and CDR2 as SYDVKM. This CDR3 is built from 15 residues. V was cut by 0 bases and J by 4 bases, with 12 bases left in between.

J is TRBJ2-3 and V is TRBV5-4; D possibly matches TRBD1 or TRBD2 (5 bases each). This CDR3 has 14 residues. Trimming pared 3 bases from V and 0 bases from J, leaving 8 bases between. Germline V gives CDR1 SGHNT, CDR2 YYREEE (reference sequence). CDR3 amino acids: CASSSRDSTDTQYF. Here the CDR3 DNA reads TGTGCCAGCAGCTCAAGGGACAGCACAGATACGCAGTATTTT.

The chain has TRBV19 and TRBJ2-7, with D tentatively TRBD1 or TRBD2 (5 bases each). Germline CDR1 and CDR2: LNHDA and SQIVND (reference sequence). Trimming took off 4 bases at V and 3 bases at J, with 16 bases between the two ends. This CDR3 comprises 15 residues. CDR3 sequence (DNA): TGTGCCAGTAGTAAATTTCCGGGACCGATCTACGAGCAGTACTTC. Translated: CASSKFPGPIYEQYF.